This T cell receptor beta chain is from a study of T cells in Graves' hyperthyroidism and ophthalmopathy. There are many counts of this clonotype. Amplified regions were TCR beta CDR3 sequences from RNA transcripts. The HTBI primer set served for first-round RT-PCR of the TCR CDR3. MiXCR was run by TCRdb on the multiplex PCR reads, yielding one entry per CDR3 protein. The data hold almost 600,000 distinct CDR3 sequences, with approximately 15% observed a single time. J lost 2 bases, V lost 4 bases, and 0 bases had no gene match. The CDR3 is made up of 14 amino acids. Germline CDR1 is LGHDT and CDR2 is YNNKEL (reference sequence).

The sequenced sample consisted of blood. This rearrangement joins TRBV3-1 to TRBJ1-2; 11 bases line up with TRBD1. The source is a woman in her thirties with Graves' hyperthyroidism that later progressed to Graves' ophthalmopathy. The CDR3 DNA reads TGTGCCAGCAGCCGGACAGGGGGCAACTATGGCTACACCTTC. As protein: CASSRTGGNYGYTF.